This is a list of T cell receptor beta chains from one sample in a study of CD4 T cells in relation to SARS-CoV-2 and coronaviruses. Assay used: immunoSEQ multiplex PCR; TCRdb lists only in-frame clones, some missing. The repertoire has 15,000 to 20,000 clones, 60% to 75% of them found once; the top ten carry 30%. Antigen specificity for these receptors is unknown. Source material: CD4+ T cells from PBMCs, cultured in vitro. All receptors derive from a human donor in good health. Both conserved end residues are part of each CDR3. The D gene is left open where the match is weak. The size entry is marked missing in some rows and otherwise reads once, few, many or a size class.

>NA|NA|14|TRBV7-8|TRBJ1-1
TGTGCCAGCAGCTTAGCGTCGGCGAACACTGAAGCTTTCTTT
CASSLASANTEAFF
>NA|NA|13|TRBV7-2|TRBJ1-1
TGTGCCAGCACCTCCTACCTGAACACTGAAGCTTTCTTT
CASTSYLNTEAFF
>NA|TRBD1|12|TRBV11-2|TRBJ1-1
TGTGCCAGCAGCTTCCGACAGGGAATAGCTTTCTTT
CASSFRQGIAFF
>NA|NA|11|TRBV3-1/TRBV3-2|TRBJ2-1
TGTGCCAGCAGCCAAGTTACTGAGCAGTTCTTC
CASSQVTEQFF
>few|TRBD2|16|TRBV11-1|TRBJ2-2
TGTGCCAGCAGGGGCGGTCTAGCGGGCCCTGCGGGGGAGCTGTTTTTT
CASRGGLAGPAGELFF
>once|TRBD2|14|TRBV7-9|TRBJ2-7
TGTGCCAGCAGCCCTGGGACTAGCGCCTACGAGCAGTACTTC
CASSPGTSAYEQYF
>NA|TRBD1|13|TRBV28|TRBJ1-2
TGTGCCAGCCTCTTTCGGACAGGTGATGGCTACACCTTC
CASLFRTGDGYTF
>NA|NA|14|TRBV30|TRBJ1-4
TGTGCCTGGGCCCCGGCCCCAACTAATGAAAAACTGTTTTTT
CAWAPAPTNEKLFF
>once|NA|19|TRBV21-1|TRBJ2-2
TGTGCCAGCAGCAAAGAGCTAAGCGCCGGGACAGGGAACACCGGGGAGCTGTTTTTT
CASSKELSAGTGNTGELFF
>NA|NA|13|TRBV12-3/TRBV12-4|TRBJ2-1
TGTGCCAGCAGTTCCCCTCCCTCTAATGAGCAGTTCTTC
CASSSPPSNEQFF
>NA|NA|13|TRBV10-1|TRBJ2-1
TGCGCCAGCAGTGGCTGGGAGGGGGATGAGCAGTTCTTC
CASSGWEGDEQFF
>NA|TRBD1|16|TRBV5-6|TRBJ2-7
TGTGCCAGCAGCTTGTATGGGACAGGGGCGGCCTACGAGCAGTACTTC
CASSLYGTGAAYEQYF
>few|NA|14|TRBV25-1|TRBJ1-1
TGTGCCAGCAGTAATACAGGGAGGGCGACTGAAGCTTTCTTT
CASSNTGRATEAFF
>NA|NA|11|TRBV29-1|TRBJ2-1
TGCAGCGTCATACGCGACCGAGAGCAGTTCTTC
CSVIRDREQFF
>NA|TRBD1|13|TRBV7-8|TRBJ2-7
TGTGCCAGCAACATGGGACAGGGCTACGAGCAGTACTTC
CASNMGQGYEQYF
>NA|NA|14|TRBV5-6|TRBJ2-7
TGTGCCAGCTTGGTGTACAGGGCCCCCTACGAGCAGTACTTC
CASLVYRAPYEQYF
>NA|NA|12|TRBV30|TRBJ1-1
TGTGCCTGGAGAGGTGACGGACGAAGGGCTTTCTTT
CAWRGDGRRAFF
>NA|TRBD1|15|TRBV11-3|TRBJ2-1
TGTGCCAGCAGCCCACGAGGTTCAGGGGGCAATGAGCAGTTCTTC
CASSPRGSGGNEQFF
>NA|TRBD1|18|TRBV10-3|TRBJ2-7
TGTGCCATCAGTGACGCATTAAGCCGTTACAGGGGCTCCTACGAGCAGTACTTC
CAISDALSRYRGSYEQYF
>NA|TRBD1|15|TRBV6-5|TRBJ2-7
TGTGCCAGCACCCGCAAACCGGGACAGGGGAACGAGCAGTACTTC
CASTRKPGQGNEQYF
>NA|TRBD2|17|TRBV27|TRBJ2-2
TGTGCCAGCAGCCATATTAGCGGGAGGGCGGGCACCGGGGAGCTGTTTTTT
CASSHISGRAGTGELFF
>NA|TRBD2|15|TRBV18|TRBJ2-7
TGTGCCAGCTCCCCGGGACTAGCGGGAGACCGCGAGCAGTACTTC
CASSPGLAGDREQYF
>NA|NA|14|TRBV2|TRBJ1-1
TGTGCCACCGATTCGGGGGAGAGTGTCCCTGAAGCTTTCTTT
CATDSGESVPEAFF
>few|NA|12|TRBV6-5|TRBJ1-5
TGTGCCACCCCCCCCGTTCGCCAGCCCCAGCATTTT
CATPPVRQPQHF
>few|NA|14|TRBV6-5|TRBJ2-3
TGTGCCAGCAGTTACGGGCAGAACACAGATACGCAGTATTTT
CASSYGQNTDTQYF
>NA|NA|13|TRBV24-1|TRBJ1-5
TGTGCCACCAGTGAACAGAGCAATCAGCCCCAGCATTTT
CATSEQSNQPQHF
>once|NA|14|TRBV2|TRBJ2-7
TGTGCCAGCAGTGTACAGGGAAAGTCTTACGAGCAGTACTTC
CASSVQGKSYEQYF
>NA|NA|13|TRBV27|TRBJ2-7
TGTGCCGCAAGGGACTCCGGCCGCTACGAGCAGTACTTC
CAARDSGRYEQYF